The 9 T cell receptor beta chains given below trace back to one sample, sequenced in a study of OX40 agonist ivuxolimab in advanced cancers. Using immunoSEQ multiplex PCR, the repertoire was profiled, and TCRdb retains in-frame clones only, with some absent. Here the sample spans roughly 110,000 clones, about 91% being singletons. Here the sequenced sample was CD4+ or CD8+ T cells sorted from blood, taken in a trial of the OX40 agonist ivuxolimab. Every receptor here comes from an adult with an advanced solid tumor such as melanoma, head and neck, liver or kidney cancer.

The V gene is TRBV6-4, the J gene TRBJ2-2, with 8 nucleotides matching TRBD1. The CDR3 has 16 residues. The germline gives CDR1 MRHNA, CDR2 SNTAGT. V shed 0 bases, J shed 6 bases, and the junction held 6 bases outside the gene matches. In DNA, the CDR3 is TGTGCCAGCAGTGACTCGGAGACAGGGGAGGCCGGGGAGCTGTTTTTT. Protein sequence: CASSDSETGEAGELFF.

In this sample, this clone turned up once. The chain links TRBV25-1 to TRBJ2-1; the D gene is possibly TRBD2 (6 bases). This CDR3 region has 14 residues. The V end lost 3 bases, the J end lost 6 bases, and 12 bases lay between the germline ends. CDR1 MGHDK and CDR2 SYGVNS come from the germline V gene. This CDR3 is CASSDPGGVNEQFF. The CDR3 nucleotides read TGTGCCAGCAGTGACCCTGGAGGGGTCAATGAGCAGTTCTTC.

In nucleotides, the CDR3 is TGTGCCAGCAGCTTAGCGCGGTTCCGCCAGGGGAACTATGGCTACACCTTC. Encoded protein: CASSLARFRQGNYGYTF. The rearrangement uses TRBV7-2 and TRBJ1-2; D is perhaps TRBD1 (6 bases). The germline V gene encodes CDR1 SGHTA and CDR2 FQGNSA. The V gene lost 0 bases and the J gene lost 2 bases, with 16 bases spanning the gap. The CDR3 is made up of 17 amino acids.

The chain has TRBV27 and TRBJ2-2; D gene ambiguous. Looked up from germline, CDR1 is MNHEY and CDR2 is SMNVEV (reference sequence). The length of the CDR3 is 15 residues. With 2 bases removed from V and 0 bases from J, the gap between germline ends came to 7 bases. Written as DNA, the CDR3 is TGTGCCAGCAGTTTAAAGGGTCCGAACACCGGGGAGCTGTTTTTT. It encodes CASSLKGPNTGELFF.

V usage is TRBV7-6 and J usage is TRBJ1-4; 8 nucleotides align to TRBD1. There are 15 residues in the CDR3. Germline V gene data show CDR1 as SGHVS and CDR2 as FNYEAQ. The ends lost 6 bases at V and 7 bases at J; junction bases unmatched: 10. The CDR3 DNA follows: TGTGCCAGCAGTTCCCAGGGGGCCATCAGTGAAAAACTGTTTTTT. Translated, it gives CASSSQGAISEKLFF.

J is TRBJ2-1 and V is TRBV7-2; 7 bases match TRBD2. Germline V gene lookup returns CDR1 SGHTA and CDR2 FQGNSA. Trimming cost V 1 base and J 0 bases; bases outside gene matches: 6. This CDR3 has 17 residues. The CDR3 loop reads CASSLELAHSSYNEQFF. The CDR3 DNA sequence: TGTGCCAGCAGCTTAGAACTAGCGCATAGCTCCTACAATGAGCAGTTCTTC.

The chain combines TRBV29-1 with TRBJ1-1, with D tentatively TRBD1 (6 bases). The CDR3 spans 13 residues. Germline values: CDR1 SQVTM, CDR2 ANQGSEA. Trimming shortened V by 6 bases and J by 1 base, and 12 bases separated the two germline ends. The CDR3 nucleotides are TGCAGCGTGGGAGTACAGGGGAACACTGAAGCTTTCTTT. Its protein product is CSVGVQGNTEAFF.

V gene TRBV19 combines with J gene TRBJ1-3; D gene uncertain. Germline CDR1 is LNHDA and CDR2 is SQIVND (reference sequence). V gave up 4 bases and J gave up 4 bases, with 14 bases separating them. This CDR3 spans 15 amino acids. The CDR3 loop reads CASSTYNSGGNTIYF. In nucleotides, the CDR3 is TGTGCCAGTAGTACGTACAACTCGGGGGGAAACACCATATATTTT.

V usage is TRBV5-4 and J usage is TRBJ2-1, with a weak D call TRBD2 (5 bases). The CDR3 is made up of 14 amino acids. Germline CDR1 is SGHNT and CDR2 is YYREEE (reference sequence). V was cut by 4 bases and J by 10 bases, with 18 bases left in between. The CDR3 DNA sequence: TGTGCCAGCAGCCTTCGACCGTATCCGGGGGAGCAGTTCTTC. This codes for CASSLRPYPGEQFF.